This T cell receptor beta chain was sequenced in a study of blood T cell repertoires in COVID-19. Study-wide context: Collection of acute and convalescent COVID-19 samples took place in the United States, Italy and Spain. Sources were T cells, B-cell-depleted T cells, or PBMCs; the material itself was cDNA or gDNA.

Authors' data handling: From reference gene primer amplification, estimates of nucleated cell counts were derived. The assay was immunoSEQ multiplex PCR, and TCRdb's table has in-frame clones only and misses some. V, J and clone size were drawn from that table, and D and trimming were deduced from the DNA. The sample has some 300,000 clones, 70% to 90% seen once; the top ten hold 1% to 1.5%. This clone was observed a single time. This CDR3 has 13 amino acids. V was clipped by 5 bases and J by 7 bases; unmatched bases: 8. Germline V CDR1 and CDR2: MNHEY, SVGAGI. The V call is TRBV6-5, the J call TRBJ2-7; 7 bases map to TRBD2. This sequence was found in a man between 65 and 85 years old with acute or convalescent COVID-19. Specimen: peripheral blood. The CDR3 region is CASSRGGAREQYF. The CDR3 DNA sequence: TGTGCCAGCAGTAGGGGAGGGGCGAGGGAGCAGTACTTC.